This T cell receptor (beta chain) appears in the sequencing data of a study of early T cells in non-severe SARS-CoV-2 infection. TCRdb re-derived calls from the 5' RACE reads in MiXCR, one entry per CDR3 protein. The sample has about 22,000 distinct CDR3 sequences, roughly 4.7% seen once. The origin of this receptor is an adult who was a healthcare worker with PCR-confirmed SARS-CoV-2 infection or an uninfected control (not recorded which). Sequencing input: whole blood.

CDR3 protein: CASSYDKQYKAFF. CDR3 sequence (DNA): TGTGCCAGCAGTTACGACAAACAGTACAAAGCTTTCTTT. The chain has TRBV6-6 and TRBJ1-1, with D unresolved. The V and J ends lost 2 bases and 9 bases respectively, with 13 bases between them. Germline V CDR1 and CDR2: MNHNY, SVGAGI (reference sequence). This CDR3 has 13 residues.